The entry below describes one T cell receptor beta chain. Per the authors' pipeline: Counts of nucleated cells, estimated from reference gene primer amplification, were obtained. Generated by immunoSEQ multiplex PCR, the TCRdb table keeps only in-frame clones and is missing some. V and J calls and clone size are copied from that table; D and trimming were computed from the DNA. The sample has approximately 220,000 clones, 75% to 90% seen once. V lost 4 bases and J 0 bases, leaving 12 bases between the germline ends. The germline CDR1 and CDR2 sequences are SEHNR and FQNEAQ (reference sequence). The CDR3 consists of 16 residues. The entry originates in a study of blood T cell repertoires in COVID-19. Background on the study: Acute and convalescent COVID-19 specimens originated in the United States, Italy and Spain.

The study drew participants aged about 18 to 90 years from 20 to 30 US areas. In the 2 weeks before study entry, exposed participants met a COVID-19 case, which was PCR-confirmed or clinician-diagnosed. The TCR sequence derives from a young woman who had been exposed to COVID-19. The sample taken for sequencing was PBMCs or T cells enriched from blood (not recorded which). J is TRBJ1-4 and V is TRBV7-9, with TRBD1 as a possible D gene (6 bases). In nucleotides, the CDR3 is TGTGCCAGCAGCTCCTCGACAGGTGCAACTAATGAAAAACTGTTTTTT. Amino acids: CASSSSTGATNEKLFF.